The T cell receptor (beta chain) described here comes from a study of early T cells in non-severe SARS-CoV-2 infection (dated by TCRdb to about 2021). About the full investigation: TCR sequencing used bulk RNA from unsorted whole blood, so alpha and beta chains could not be paired. The research as a whole found: VDJdb matching was skewed toward anti-spike CD8 responses, so virus-specific expansions were likely underestimated and private and CD4 specificities were missed.

The germline V gene specifies MDHEN as CDR1 and SYDVKM as CDR2. Measured from the cysteine to the phenylalanine, the CDR3 is 15 residues long. Just the 45-base CDR3 DNA is kept, in frame starting at base 1. V is shortened by 7 bases, J by 4 bases, and the region joining them spans 19 bases. Set within a cohort of healthcare workers in London, UK, this nested case-control study involved weekly PCR testing of nasopharyngeal swabs along with blood sampling. Healthcare workers were recruited during the week of the UK lockdown, between 23 and 31 March 2020, and followed weekly for up to roughly 15 weeks. Library preparation employed 5' RACE. The instrument given in TCRdb is NextSeq 500. To correct for sequencing error and PCR bias, the TCR library protocol tagged individual cDNA molecules with unique molecular identifiers. Sequencing covered both TCR alpha and beta chains, and within each sample the abundances of alpha and beta sequences were tightly co-correlated. From the authors' description of their analysis: Decombinator V4 was used to annotate TCR sequences for V gene, J gene and CDR3. TCRs were defined as expanded if a significant change between any two time points was detected under a Poisson model with p below 0.0001. TCR abundances were normalised to the total number of TCRs sequenced in each sample and reported as counts per million. MAIT TCRs were defined by TRAV1-2 paired with TRAJ12, TRAJ20 or TRAJ33, and iNKT TCRs by TRAV10 paired with TRAJ18. VDJdb, accessed 1 November 2021, was searched for CMV, EBV and SARS-CoV-2 annotated TCRs, excluding TCRs annotated for multiple antigens. In-frame beta chains were kept once TCRdb had trimmed the public reads at Q25 with fastp and called clones with MiXCR. CDR3 protein duplicates are merged, each entry listing the most common genes and DNA. V and J calls and clone size were set by TCRdb, not the authors. In this sample the table shows approximately 69,000 distinct CDR3 sequences, roughly 12% of which occur a single time. The top ten constitute 2.5% to 3% of the sample.

This clonotype was seen a few times. Its antigen target is currently unknown. Base qualities were left out, and no much larger clone turns up one base away. The sample in question was whole blood, obtained at baseline. This receptor was taken from an adult who was a healthcare worker with PCR-confirmed SARS-CoV-2 infection or an uninfected control (not recorded which). Recombination connected TRBV28 to TRBJ1-2, with a tentative D gene TRBD1 over 6 matching bases. The CDR3: CASIPGSRGFYGYTF. Read as DNA, the sequence is TGTGCCAGCATCCCTGGATCCAGGGGATTCTATGGCTACACCTTC.